This T cell receptor (beta chain) came from a study of OX40 agonist ivuxolimab in advanced cancers. Data came from immunoSEQ multiplex PCR; TCRdb stores just in-frame clones and leaves some out. The sample lists tens of thousands of clones, approximately 78% occurring once. Between the trimmed V and J ends, which lost 1 base and 5 bases, there was a span of 15 bases. Germline CDR1 reads SGHKS; CDR2 reads YYEKEE (reference sequence). The CDR3 runs to 15 residues. Here the sequenced sample was CD4+ or CD8+ T cells sorted from blood, taken in a trial of the OX40 agonist ivuxolimab. The receptor was isolated from an adult with an advanced solid tumor such as melanoma, head and neck, liver or kidney cancer. The chain employs TRBV5-5 and TRBJ1-2; possible D gene TRBD1, 5 bases. The chain's CDR3 is CASSLRQTGEYGYTF. The CDR3 DNA reads as TGTGCCAGCAGCTTGAGACAGACGGGAGAGTATGGCTACACCTTC. Full variable domain (rest looked up from reference TRBV5-5 and TRBJ1-2): DAGVTQSPTHLIKTRGQQVTLRCSPISGHKSVSWYQQVLGQGPQFIFQYYEKEERGRGNFPDRFSARQFPNYSSELNVNALLLGDSALYLCASSLRQTGEYGYTFGSGTRLTVV.